A single T cell receptor (beta chain) is shown here with its context. Its antigen remains unidentified. V was pared by 5 bases and J by 10 bases, with 16 bases between. Germline V gene sequence: CDR1 SGDLS, CDR2 YYNGEE. The CDR3 consists of 13 residues. This entry belongs to a study of T cells in Graves' hyperthyroidism and ophthalmopathy. Study results and limitations: Most thyroid clonotypes expanded above 0.001 appeared in blood too.

Amplification of TCR beta CDR3 regions used RNA as the template. The HTBI primer set served for first-round RT-PCR of the TCR CDR3. Using its own MiXCR run on the multiplex PCR reads, TCRdb lists one record per CDR3 protein. Seen here are roughly 500,000 distinct CDR3 sequences, 35% to 50% observed once, and the top ten hold about two fifths. This clonotype was obtained from an adult woman with Graves' disease, either hyperthyroidism or ophthalmopathy (not recorded which). This chain joins TRBV9 and TRBJ1-5; D gene ambiguous. Material: peripheral blood or thyroid tissue (not recorded which). The CDR3 region has the DNA TGTGCCAGCAGTCTAGCAGGTGTTCCTCCCCAGCATTTT. It translates to CASSLAGVPPQHF. Combining the CDR3 with reference TRBV9 and TRBJ1-5 gives the whole variable domain DSGVTQTPKHLITATGQRVTLRCSPRSGDLSVYWYQQSLDQGLQFLIQYYNGEERAKGNILERFSAQQFPDLHSELNLSSLELGDSALYFCASSLAGVPPQHFGDGTRLSIL.